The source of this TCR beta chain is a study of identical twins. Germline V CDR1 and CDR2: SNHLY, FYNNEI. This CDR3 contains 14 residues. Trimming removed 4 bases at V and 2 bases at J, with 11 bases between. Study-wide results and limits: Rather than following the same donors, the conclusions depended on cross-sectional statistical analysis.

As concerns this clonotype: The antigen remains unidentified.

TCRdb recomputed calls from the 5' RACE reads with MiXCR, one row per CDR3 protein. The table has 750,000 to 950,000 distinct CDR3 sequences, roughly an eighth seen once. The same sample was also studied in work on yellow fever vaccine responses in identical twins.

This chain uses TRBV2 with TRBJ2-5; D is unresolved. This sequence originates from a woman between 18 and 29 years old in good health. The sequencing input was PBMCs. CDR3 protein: CASSGRHPQETQYF. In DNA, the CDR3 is TGTGCCAGCAGTGGCCGTCATCCACAAGAGACCCAGTACTTC.